These T cell receptor beta chains were read from a single sample in a study of blood T cell repertoires in COVID-19. Profiling relied on immunoSEQ multiplex PCR, and the TCRdb table lists in-frame clones only, not all of them. The sample has roughly 100,000 clones; about 83% are singletons. The sequencing sample was made of peripheral blood. Receptors were obtained from a man in his forties with active or convalescent COVID-19. CDR3s leave out the opening cysteine and the closing phenylalanine or tryptophan. For some rows the clone size is stated as once, few or many, or as a class when expanded; others skip it.

clone_size | j_call | v_call | cdr3_aa
. | TRBJ2-1 | TRBV7-3 | ASSPAPGQGSYNEQF
. | TRBJ1-1 | TRBV6-5 | ASSPRQVNTEAF
. | TRBJ2-7 | TRBV10-3 | AISVYEGEQY
. | TRBJ2-2 | TRBV29-1 | SVRSDRTTGELF
. | TRBJ1-4 | TRBV4-1 | ASSPGFPFDEKLF
. | TRBJ2-5 | TRBV6-5 | ASRLGQGPTQY
. | TRBJ1-2 | TRBV5-1 | ASSPPARTAYGYT
. | TRBJ1-6 | TRBV7-2 | ASRTGLPNSPLH
. | TRBJ2-7 | TRBV24-1 | ATSELARSYEQY
few | TRBJ2-3 | TRBV9 | ASSGGTSGFAVWDTQY
once | TRBJ2-5 | TRBV11-3 | ASSSSSQETQY
many | TRBJ1-3 | TRBV4-3 | ASSHTTGSGNTIY
few | TRBJ2-3 | TRBV6-4 | ASSETSGGADTQY
. | TRBJ2-7 | TRBV2 | ASSGDRAITYEQY
. | TRBJ1-6 | TRBV10-3 | AIKKGQASDNSPLH
. | TRBJ2-7 | TRBV6-2/TRBV6-3 | ASRPAGAAGLYEQY
many | TRBJ2-3 | TRBV5-5 | ASSPLGGMITDTQY
. | TRBJ1-1 | TRBV19 | ATRTGETEAF
. | TRBJ2-3 | TRBV10-1 | ASSVGILGTSHTDTQY
. | TRBJ2-1 | TRBV24-1 | ATSDSRGGYNEQF
. | TRBJ2-1 | TRBV5-1 | ASSLAGGTSGGSSYNEQF
. | TRBJ1-2 | TRBV30 | AWSLTGGYGYT
. | TRBJ2-5 | TRBV7-2 | ASSYGLAGVQETQY
. | TRBJ1-5 | TRBV4-1 | ASSQGDTRSESPQH
. | TRBJ2-7 | TRBV19 | ATSLMSSYEQY
. | TRBJ2-1 | TRBV12-5 | ASGLGLAGANNEQF
. | TRBJ2-2 | TRBV5-1 | ASSFGGEFSRELF
. | TRBJ1-5 | TRBV7-2 | ASSFMRDRQPQH
many | TRBJ2-7 | TRBV10-2 | ASSGDSSYEQY
. | TRBJ2-1 | TRBV7-9 | ASSLAGGVYNEQF
. | TRBJ2-3 | TRBV5-1 | ASSLAEGTDTQY
. | TRBJ2-7 | TRBV15 | ATSRDAQTYEQY
. | TRBJ1-5 | TRBV6-5 | ASRTLGDYGQPQH
. | TRBJ1-2 | TRBV7-2 | ASSLGSDGRSYGYT
once | TRBJ1-3 | TRBV7-7 | ASSLDSTSGNTIY
. | TRBJ2-5 | TRBV6-5 | ASSYLETQY
. | TRBJ1-1 | TRBV12-5 | ASYGQENTEAF
. | TRBJ1-2 | TRBV29-1 | SAGQGSGNGYT
. | TRBJ2-3 | TRBV7-2 | ASSLGTSGGAVDTQY
. | TRBJ1-5 | TRBV10-3 | AISGTGGQDQPQH
. | TRBJ2-5 | TRBV6-5 | ASTGQGETQY
. | TRBJ1-2 | TRBV7-9 | ASSLGDSNYGYT